This T cell receptor beta chain was found in a study of blood T cells in healthy people across ages (dated by TCRdb to the mid-2010s). Regarding the complete study: In model experiments, roughly one uniquely barcoded TCR beta cDNA molecule per two T cells was captured by template switching. Using deep sequencing normalized with unique cDNA molecular identifiers, the study measured how TCR beta repertoire diversity changes with age. The donors were divided into four age groups: young (average approximately 17 years), middle-aged (approximately 42), aged (roughly 66) and long-lived (roughly 82). To avoid experimental bias, donors of different ages were randomly spread across the sequencing lanes. Two additional independent replicas of 1 million unique cDNA reads from the same blood draw were analyzed for two donors (one aged 18 to 30 and one aged 80 or older). Results and caveats for the whole study, not just this receptor: Observed TCR beta diversity correlated strongly with the percentage of naive T cells measured by flow cytometry. Compared with the aged group, more naive CD4+ T cells, fewer expanded clones and increased TCR diversity were shown by the long-lived group, suggesting age selection. As age increased, observed TCR beta diversity per million T cells dropped in a roughly linear way, and a significant reduction was already evident by age roughly 36. Estimates of total diversity based on one million sequenced T cells were considered lower bounds and underestimates. Because profiling used bulk unsorted PBMCs, naive and antigen-experienced compartments could not be compared conclusively. Donor CMV infection status was unknown, potentially confounding age-related changes in expanded clonotypes.

Concerning this clonotype: Its antigen remains undetermined. Per-base qualities were not stored, and no clone one base away is much larger.

Library method: 5' RACE. The sequencing machine was an Illumina HiSeq 2500. A second roughly 6 to 11 cycle PCR used a sample-barcoded 5' primer and a J-beta primer mix. Each TCR beta cDNA molecule received a unique molecular identifier from a template-switch 5' adaptor carrying 12 random nucleotides. Each sample yielded at least 2.5 million CDR3-containing paired-end reads. First-strand cDNA was synthesized from all RNA with the Mint cDNA synthesis kit, primed by a TRBC-specific oligonucleotide. Following uracil-DNA glycosylase treatment, a first 18-cycle PCR with universal primers M1SS and BC2_uni_R was performed on all cDNA. The authors' analysis ran thus. For normalization, 1 million high-quality reads were randomly selected from each sample, with every read carrying a distinct molecular identifier. Reads sharing molecular identifiers were discarded rather than binned into consensus sequences. CDR3 identification, clonotype clustering and error correction used MiTCR with a Q25 quality threshold and the strictest error-elimination algorithm. A nonparametric unseen species model with Euler transformation was used to estimate lower-bound total TCR beta diversity. TCRdb passed the public sequencing reads through fastp at Q25 and MiXCR, retaining productive beta sequences. Each record represents a unique CDR3 protein, reported with the most common genes and DNA among its rows. The V and J calls and clone size come from TCRdb's table, not from the authors' own analysis. The sample table lists 800,000 or so distinct CDR3 sequences, roughly 60% of them with a count of one. The ten largest make up 25% to 30% of the sample.

The donors were a few dozen Caucasian individuals from Russia, aged roughly 6 to 100 years, who were systemically healthy. About 10 milliliters of peripheral blood were collected from each donor into EDTA-treated Vacutainer tubes. Ficoll-Paque density-gradient centrifugation was used to isolate PBMCs, with at least 6.5 million per sample. Trizol reagent was used to extract total RNA from PBMCs, with at least 5.5 micrograms per sample. For every donor, flow cytometry on a PBMC aliquot measured the percentage of naive CD45RAhigh/CD27high T cells. Spanning cysteine to phenylalanine, the CDR3 consists of 15 amino acids. Just the 45-base CDR3 DNA is kept, in frame starting at base 1. CDR1 and CDR2 are drawn from the germline V gene: MGHDK, SYGVNS. For this chain, trimming is 5 bases at the V end and 5 bases at the J end, and the number of junction bases without a gene match is 11.

The sequenced sample was blood. This clonotype was sampled from a man aged 25 to 40 in good health. This chain joins TRBV25-1 to TRBJ2-5, and 7 junctional nucleotides match TRBD1. The DNA is TGTGCCAGCAGTAGTGACAGGGTTCTCTATGAGACCCAGTACTTC. The encoded protein is CASSSDRVLYETQYF.